This entry lists 30 T cell receptor beta chains sequenced from one sample in a study of blood T cell repertoires in COVID-19 (dated by TCRdb to the early 2020s). Library prep was done by the immunoSEQ multiplex PCR assay. The immuneACCESS repertoire file appears here via TCRdb, limited to in-frame rearrangements. These files lack a portion of the clones; in checked studies, under half of the deficit traces to unresolved V genes, and the cause of the others is not known. This sample comprises over 150,000 clones, under 95% of them detected only once. Around 5% of the sample belongs to the ten largest clones. The sequencing input was peripheral blood. The receptor set was obtained from a young man with COVID-19, enrolled during active disease.

The chain recombines TRBV15 with TRBJ2-5, with 9 nucleotides matching TRBD2. Germline V gene data show CDR1 as LNHNV and CDR2 as YYDKDF (reference sequence). J lost 3 bases, V lost 1 base, and 9 bases had no gene match. CDR3 length equals 17 residues. CDR3 sequence reads: CATSRGGRALNEETQYF. CDR3 DNA sequence: TGTGCCACCAGCAGAGGCGGGAGGGCCTTAAACGAAGAGACCCAGTACTTC.

V usage is TRBV29-1 and J usage is TRBJ2-1, with a weak D call TRBD1 (5 bases). Germline CDR1 and CDR2: SQVTM and ANQGSEA. The CDR3 spans 16 residues. Deletions cut 1 base from V and 0 bases from J, with 13 bases between. CDR3 bases: TGCAGCGTTGAAGTGGGGCAGGGTTCCTCCTACAATGAGCAGTTCTTC. Protein product: CSVEVGQGSSYNEQFF.

The rearrangement joins TRBV27 to TRBJ2-7, with D perhaps matching TRBD2 (6 bases). V gave up 6 bases and J gave up 6 bases, with 18 bases separating them. The CDR3 is made up of 14 amino acids. Looked up from germline, CDR1 is MNHEY and CDR2 is SMNVEV (reference sequence). The CDR3 DNA follows: TGTGCCAGCAGCTTGACTAGGTCCCCGGCCGAGCAGTACTTC. This sequence encodes CASSLTRSPAEQYF.

The rearrangement uses TRBV18 and TRBJ2-1; D is uncertain. V was trimmed by 4 bases and J by 6 bases, leaving 7 bases between them. Looked up from germline, CDR1 is KGHSH and CDR2 is LQKENI. This CDR3 is built from 12 residues. CDR3 sequence reads: CASSRISNEQFF. The CDR3 DNA reads TGTGCCAGCTCACGAATTAGCAATGAGCAGTTCTTC.

The V gene is TRBV9, the J gene TRBJ1-1; a weak D match, TRBD1 (6 bases). From germline, CDR1 is SGDLS and CDR2 YYNGEE. V was shortened by 2 bases and J by 3 bases, with 8 bases between the two germline ends. The CDR3 is 13 amino acids. CDR3 sequence reads: CASSVSGDTEAFF. As DNA, the CDR3 is TGTGCCAGCAGCGTTTCAGGGGACACTGAAGCTTTCTTT.

The chain couples TRBV7-9 to TRBJ1-2, with D perhaps TRBD1 (5 bases). Trimming took off 5 bases at V and 4 bases at J, with 14 bases between the two ends. This CDR3 region has 14 residues. The germline V gene encodes CDR1 SEHNR and CDR2 FQNEAQ (reference sequence). The CDR3 spells CASSAVRVSYGYTF. The DNA of the CDR3 is TGTGCCAGCAGCGCAGTCAGGGTGAGCTATGGCTACACCTTC.

CDR3 bases: TGTGCCAGTAGTATCCCGGAGGCAGGCTACGAGCAGTACTTC. This gives the protein CASSIPEAGYEQYF. The chain uses TRBV19 and TRBJ2-7, with a possible D match to TRBD2 (5 bases). The CDR3 totals 14 residues. The ends were cut back, 3 bases at V and 3 bases at J, with 12 bases in the middle. The germline gives CDR1 LNHDA, CDR2 SQIVND (reference sequence).

This rearrangement joins TRBV18 to TRBJ1-6, with D unclear. This CDR3 comprises 16 residues. The germline V gene has CDR1 KGHSH and CDR2 LQKENI. V was clipped by 2 bases and J by 7 bases, with 15 bases between them. CDR3 DNA: TGTGCCAGCTCACCAAATATCACGACGGGGAATTCACCCCTCCACTTT. Encoded protein: CASSPNITTGNSPLHF.

The chain carries TRBV30 and TRBJ2-2, with 13 bases matching TRBD2. Per germline, CDR1 GTSNPN and CDR2 SVGIG (reference sequence). V was pared by 5 bases and J by 1 base, with 10 bases of the junction left unmatched. CDR3 length equals 18 residues. In DNA, the CDR3 is TGTGCCTGGGACCGGACTAGCGGGAGCACTTGGAACACCGGGGAGCTGTTTTTT. Protein product: CAWDRTSGSTWNTGELFF.

This clone was seen a single time. Compared with germline, one end of the junction differs, possibly owing to a read error. This rearrangement joins TRBV2 to TRBJ1-4; 8 bases map to TRBD1. Germline assignment: CDR1 SNHLY and CDR2 FYNNEI. The CDR3 runs 14 residues. The CDR3 loop reads CASSRQGLGEKLLF. CDR3 coding DNA: TGTGCCAGCAGTCGACAGGGGTTAGGGGAAAAACTGCTTTTT. Full variable domain (remainder filled in from reference TRBV2 and TRBJ1-4): EPEVTQTPSHQVTQMGQEVILRCVPISNHLYFYWYRQILGQKVEFLVSFYNNEISEKSEIFDDQFSVERPDGSNFTLKIRSTKLEDSAMYFCASSRQGLGEKLLFGSGTQLSVL.

V is TRBV27 and J is TRBJ2-1, with D tentatively TRBD2 (6 bases). The CDR3 extends over 18 amino acids. Germline values: CDR1 MNHEY, CDR2 SMNVEV (reference sequence). The V and J ends lost 7 bases and 5 bases respectively, with 27 bases between them. The CDR3 bases are TGTGCCAGCACCATTAATGGGAGGACACCGCTGAAAGACAATGAGCAGTTCTTC. Amino acid sequence: CASTINGRTPLKDNEQFF.

This sequence joins TRBV6-2 or TRBV6-3 and TRBJ2-2, with a weak D call TRBD1 (5 bases). V was cut by 4 bases and J by 6 bases, with 12 bases left in between. The CDR3 contains 14 residues. The germline gives CDR1 MNHEY, CDR2 SVGEGT. The CDR3 region has the DNA TGTGCCAGCAGTTTGGACAAAATCCCCGGGGAGCTGTTTTTT. It yields the protein CASSLDKIPGELFF.

The chain combines TRBV11-3 with TRBJ2-7; no clear D gene. The CDR3 spans 15 residues. The germline CDR1 and CDR2 sequences are SGHNT and YENEEA. V gave up 1 base and J gave up 6 bases, with 16 bases separating them. In nucleotides, the CDR3 is TGTGCCAGCAGCTTAGGTCGAGGAACCACCCTCGAGCAGTACTTC. Residues: CASSLGRGTTLEQYF.

The rearrangement uses TRBV4-1 and TRBJ2-1, with 9 bases matching TRBD2. V shed 4 bases, J shed 2 bases, and the junction held 6 bases outside the gene matches. Per germline, CDR1 MGHRA and CDR2 YSYEKL. The length of the CDR3 is 16 residues. CDR3 nucleotides: TGCGCCAGCAGCCTAAGACTAGCGGTTCCCTACAATGAGCAGTTCTTC. This translates into CASSLRLAVPYNEQFF.

In its sample, this clone was seen once. This chain uses TRBV30 with TRBJ2-7, with D maybe TRBD1 (6 bases). The V and J ends lost 6 bases and 0 bases respectively, with 18 bases between them. This CDR3 contains 15 residues. CDR1 and CDR2 from the germline V gene are GTSNPN and SVGIG (reference sequence). The DNA of the CDR3 is TGTGCCTGTCAACCCACACGACAGGTCTCCTACGAGCAGTACTTC. Protein product: CACQPTRQVSYEQYF.

The chain couples TRBV28 to TRBJ1-5, with D possibly matching TRBD1 (5 bases). CDR3 size: 17 residues. The V and J ends lost 0 bases and 0 bases respectively, with 12 bases between them. CDR1 MDHEN and CDR2 SYDVKM come from the germline V gene. CDR3 in DNA: TGTGCCAGCAGTTTATGGGGGGGGGATTATAGCAATCAGCCCCAGCATTTT. It yields the protein CASSLWGGDYSNQPQHF.

J is TRBJ2-7 and V is TRBV11-2, with 10 nucleotides matching TRBD1. With V trimmed by 2 bases and J by 3 bases, 7 bases remained unmatched. This CDR3 is built from 16 residues. CDR1 is SGHAT and CDR2 is FQNNGV in the germline V gene. The CDR3, as DNA: TGTGCCAGCAGCTTAATTAGGGGACAGGGGAACTACGAGCAGTACTTC. The encoded protein is CASSLIRGQGNYEQYF.

The chain links TRBV7-8 to TRBJ2-3, with D tentatively TRBD2 (5 bases). Trimming took 1 base from V and 2 from J, leaving 16 bases between them. Germline loops: CDR1 SGHVS, CDR2 FQNEAQ. The CDR3 is made up of 17 amino acids. As DNA, the CDR3 is TGTGCCAGCAGCTTAGGGTGGCGGGCGGTCCACACAGATACGCAGTATTTT. Its translation is CASSLGWRAVHTDTQYF.

V is TRBV27 and J is TRBJ1-5, with D possibly TRBD1 on 5 matching bases. The V gene lost 0 bases and the J gene lost 0 bases, with 15 bases spanning the gap. The CDR3 extends over 18 amino acids. The germline gives CDR1 MNHEY, CDR2 SMNVEV (reference sequence). The CDR3 nucleotides are TGTGCCAGCAGTTTATCGGGCGGGGCAGTTTATAGCAATCAGCCCCAGCATTTT. This encodes CASSLSGGAVYSNQPQHF.

The chain couples TRBV6-5 to TRBJ1-1; D is perhaps TRBD1 (5 bases). Per the germline V gene, CDR1 is MNHEY and CDR2 is SVGAGI. This CDR3 has 12 residues. V was clipped by 10 bases and J by 2 bases, with 11 bases between them. The CDR3 sequence is CAIRTGNTEAFF. The DNA of the CDR3 is TGTGCCATTCGAACAGGTAACACTGAAGCTTTCTTT.

The chain uses TRBV3-1 (or the pseudogene TRBV3-2) and TRBJ2-2; a possible D gene is TRBD1 (5 bases). The V end lost 0 bases, the J end lost 2 bases, and 13 bases lay between the germline ends. This CDR3 spans 17 amino acids. Germline values: CDR1 LGHDT, CDR2 YNNKEL (reference sequence). CDR3 sequence: CASSQDLTRVNTGELFF. The CDR3 coding sequence is TGTGCCAGCAGCCAAGATCTTACCAGGGTAAACACCGGGGAGCTGTTTTTT.

The chain is built from TRBV10-3 and TRBJ2-3; 10 nucleotides match TRBD2. Looked up from germline, CDR1 is ENHRY and CDR2 is SYGVKD. J was trimmed by 2 bases and V by 0 bases; bases with no gene match: 5. This CDR3 spans 17 amino acids. The CDR3 spells CAISESLTSGLTDTQYF. CDR3 coding DNA: TGTGCCATCAGTGAGTCGTTGACTAGCGGGCTCACAGATACGCAGTATTTT.

The V and J genes are TRBV5-1 and TRBJ2-3; TRBD2 matches 11 bases. V lost 5 bases, J lost 5 bases, and 4 bases stayed unmatched. This CDR3 contains 14 residues. Germline V gives CDR1 SGHRS, CDR2 YFSETQ. This CDR3 is CASRVSGRGDTQYF. CDR3 in DNA: TGCGCCAGCAGAGTTAGCGGGAGGGGAGATACGCAGTATTTT.

The rearrangement joins TRBV2 to TRBJ2-3; TRBD2 might be the D (6 bases). The V gene's germline CDR1 is SNHLY and CDR2 FYNNEI. Trimming removed 5 bases from V and 0 bases from J, with 18 bases in between. The CDR3 totals 17 residues. CDR3 sequence (DNA): TGTGCCAGCAGTAGAGGGGCCGGGAGCCGTAGCACAGATACGCAGTATTTT. Translated, it gives CASSRGAGSRSTDTQYF.

This chain connects TRBV5-1 to TRBJ1-1; TRBD1 agrees at 7 bases. The CDR3 spans 13 residues. Germline-derived CDR1 and CDR2 are SGHRS and YFSETQ. V shed 5 bases and J 1 base; nucleotides not matched to a gene: 2. CDR3 DNA sequence: TGCGCCAGCAGAAGGACAGGGAACACTGAAGCTTTCTTT. Protein product: CASRRTGNTEAFF.

This CDR3 is CASIEPGQSYNSPLHF. The DNA for the CDR3 is TGTGCCAGCATAGAACCGGGACAGAGCTATAATTCACCCCTCCACTTT. The chain uses TRBV28 and TRBJ1-6; 7 bases line up with TRBD1. This CDR3 is built from 16 residues. V lost 7 bases and J lost 3; bases outside the gene matches: 9. Germline CDR1 reads MDHEN; CDR2 reads SYDVKM.

This clone was recorded only once. This sequence joins TRBV30 and TRBJ2-5; 9 nucleotides align to TRBD2. The CDR3 spans 14 residues. CDR1 is GTSNPN, CDR2 SVGIG, per germline (reference sequence). Trimming removed 8 bases from V and 4 bases from J; junction bases left unmatched: 11. CDR3 nucleotides: TGTGCCGGTTTGGGCGGGAGGGCCGGAGAGACCCAGTACTTC. Encoded protein: CAGLGGRAGETQYF.

This chain links TRBV5-4 with TRBJ2-1; 16 bases map to TRBD2. This CDR3 has 16 residues. Germline V gene lookup returns CDR1 SGHNT and CDR2 YYREEE (reference sequence). Germline trimming cut 6 bases from V and 6 bases from J; bases unmatched to any gene: 6. This chain's CDR3 is CASKGLAGGPANEQFF. The CDR3 DNA reads TGTGCCAGCAAGGGACTAGCGGGAGGGCCGGCCAATGAGCAGTTCTTC.

The rearrangement joins TRBV5-1 to TRBJ2-3; D unresolved. The germline V and J ends were trimmed by 4 bases and 4 bases, with 16 bases remaining between them. Per the germline V gene, CDR1 is SGHRS and CDR2 is YFSETQ. The CDR3 loop spans 15 amino acids. In nucleotides, the CDR3 is TGCGCCAGCAGCCGAGGCCCGGTTAGTGCAGATACGCAGTATTTT. Its translation: CASSRGPVSADTQYF.

This chain joins TRBV5-1 and TRBJ1-1; 7 positions agree with TRBD1. V trimming: 3 bases; J trimming: 3 bases; junction bases outside the gene matches: 2. The CDR3 consists of 13 residues. CDR1 is SGHRS, CDR2 YFSETQ, per germline. The CDR3 DNA reads as TGCGCCAGCAGCTCCACAGGGGACACTGAAGCTTTCTTT. Protein sequence: CASSSTGDTEAFF.